What follows are 29 T cell receptor beta chains derived from one specimen sequenced in a study of T cells in Graves' hyperthyroidism and ophthalmopathy. Amplified TCR beta CDR3 regions came from RNA transcripts. The TCR CDR3 was amplified in a first-round RT-PCR using the HTBI primer set. TCRdb re-derived calls from the multiplex PCR reads in MiXCR, one entry per CDR3 protein. The sample holds 450,000 to 700,000 distinct CDR3 sequences, 40% to 55% seen once. The material sequenced was peripheral blood or thyroid tissue (not recorded which). The source is an adult woman with Graves' disease, either hyperthyroidism or ophthalmopathy (not recorded which).

The rearrangement joins TRBV27 to TRBJ2-2, with 10 bases fitting TRBD2. This CDR3 contains 15 residues. V was pared by 5 bases and J by 7 bases, with 7 bases of the junction left unmatched. Looked up from germline, CDR1 is MNHEY and CDR2 is SMNVEV (reference sequence). The DNA for the CDR3 is TGTGCCAGCAGTCTAGCGGGAGTTGAGGTCGGGGAGCTGTTTTTT. It codes for CASSLAGVEVGELFF.

The sample holds many counts of this clonotype. The chain uses TRBV12-3 or TRBV12-4 and TRBJ2-5, with 8 bases that match TRBD2. The CDR3 extends over 14 amino acids. J lost 5 bases, V lost 5 bases, and 7 bases had no gene match. The CDR3 sequence: CASSRREGYETQYF. Written as DNA, the CDR3 is TGTGCCAGCAGTAGACGGGAGGGCTATGAGACCCAGTACTTC.

The table lists this clonotype with a few counts. V is TRBV7-9 and J is TRBJ2-7; TRBD2 agrees at 11 bases. The CDR3 is made up of 17 amino acids. CDR1 and CDR2 from the germline V gene are SEHNR and FQNEAQ (reference sequence). The V and J ends lost 6 bases and 2 bases, in that order; junction bases with no gene match: 12. The CDR3 sequence: CASSPKPTSGKTYEQYF. The CDR3 DNA reads TGTGCCAGCAGTCCGAAGCCGACTAGCGGGAAGACCTACGAGCAGTACTTC.

Only a few counts were recorded for this clonotype. A much larger clone differs by one base, so this may be a read error. Written as DNA, the CDR3 is TGTGCCAGCACCCCCCAATGGCTGACTAGTACCATATATTTT. This encodes CASTPQWLTSTIYF. This rearrangement joins TRBV6-1 to TRBJ1-3; D is ambiguous. The V and J ends lost 7 bases and 10 bases respectively, with 20 bases between them. The CDR3 contains 14 residues. The germline V gene has CDR1 MNHNS and CDR2 SASEGT.

CDR3 region: CASSHKMRDLSYYEQYF. CDR3 in DNA: TGCGCCAGCAGCCATAAGATGAGGGACCTAAGTTACTACGAGCAGTACTTC. The rearrangement links TRBV4-1 to TRBJ2-7; the D gene could be TRBD1 or TRBD2 (5 bases each). Germline V CDR1 and CDR2: MGHRA, YSYEKL. V was clipped by 3 bases and J by 3 bases, with 21 bases between them. The CDR3 runs 17 residues.

The V gene is TRBV2, the J gene TRBJ2-5, with 8 bases that match TRBD1. V gave up 6 bases and J gave up 5 bases; unmatched junction bases: 2. Per the germline V gene, CDR1 is SNHLY and CDR2 is FYNNEI. This CDR3 has 12 amino acids. The CDR3: CASRDRDETQYF. The CDR3 DNA reads TGTGCCAGCAGGGACAGGGATGAGACCCAGTACTTC.

This clonotype has ten or more counts. The V call is TRBV12-3 or TRBV12-4, the J call TRBJ2-7; D not resolved. The CDR3 length is 12 residues. The germline V and J ends were trimmed by 5 bases and 3 bases, with 8 bases remaining between them. CDR3: CASSPQNYEQYF. The CDR3 nucleotides are TGTGCCAGCAGTCCACAAAACTACGAGCAGTACTTC.

This chain joins TRBV27 and TRBJ1-1; D remains unclear. Germline values: CDR1 MNHEY, CDR2 SMNVEV (reference sequence). V lost 5 bases to trimming and J lost 1 base, with 14 bases between them. The CDR3 extends over 15 amino acids. As DNA, the CDR3 is TGTGCCAGCAGTCCGTACCCGGCCGGGAACACTGAAGCTTTCTTT. It translates to CASSPYPAGNTEAFF.

The rearrangement links TRBV20-1 to TRBJ1-5; no firm D call. This CDR3 contains 12 residues. Trimming removed 3 bases at V and 4 bases at J, with 7 bases between. Germline V gene data show CDR1 as DFQATT and CDR2 as SNEGSKA (reference sequence). CDR3 protein: CSASKGNQPQHF. In nucleotides, the CDR3 is TGCAGTGCTAGTAAGGGTAATCAGCCCCAGCATTTT.

This clonotype was observed many times. The chain recombines TRBV28 with TRBJ2-7; a weak D match, TRBD2 (5 bases). V lost 6 bases and J 2 bases, leaving 11 bases between the germline ends. This CDR3 region has 13 residues. The germline CDR1 and CDR2 sequences are MDHEN and SYDVKM. Here the CDR3 DNA reads TGTGCCAGCAGGAAGCGGACGCCCTACGAGCAGTACTTC. This gives the protein CASRKRTPYEQYF. Using reference TRBV28 and TRBJ2-7 for the parts outside the CDR3, the full variable domain is DVKVTQSSRYLVKRTGEKVFLECVQDMDHENMFWYRQDPGLGLRLIYFSYDVKMKEKGDIPEGYSVSREKKERFSLILESASTNQTSMYLCASRKRTPYEQYFGPGTRLTVT.

This chain links TRBV7-3 with TRBJ1-2, with 8 bases matching TRBD1. The germline V gene encodes CDR1 SGHTA and CDR2 FQGTGA. This CDR3 is built from 12 residues. This CDR3 reads CARSQGAHGYTF. The CDR3 nucleotides read TGTGCTAGATCTCAGGGGGCGCATGGCTACACCTTC.

This clonotype came up many times. The chain couples TRBV4-1 to TRBJ1-1; possibly TRBD1 for D (6 bases). The CDR3 totals 13 residues. CDR1 MGHRA and CDR2 YSYEKL come from the germline V gene. Trimming took 3 bases from V and 6 from J, leaving 11 bases between them. The CDR3 DNA is TGCGCCAGCAGCCAGCAGGGGAGGTCTGAAGCTTTCTTT. Its protein product is CASSQQGRSEAFF.

This clonotype was picked up many times. The chain carries TRBV19 and TRBJ2-7; the match to TRBD2 covers 8 bases. The CDR3 consists of 15 residues. Germline V gene sequence: CDR1 LNHDA, CDR2 SQIVND (reference sequence). V was clipped by 8 bases and J by 3 bases; unmatched bases: 12. Here the CDR3 reads CASCPGPGLGYEQYF. The CDR3 region has the DNA TGTGCCAGTTGCCCCGGACCGGGACTAGGCTACGAGCAGTACTTC.

This sequence joins TRBV25-1 and TRBJ1-1; D is undetermined. There are 12 residues in the CDR3. Germline loops: CDR1 MGHDK, CDR2 SYGVNS. Deletions cut 3 bases from V and 11 bases from J, with 13 bases between. CDR3 coding DNA: TGTGCCAGCAGTGATCTTGTCGCTGCGGCTTTCTTT. Translating gives CASSDLVAAAFF.

This clonotype was found many times. The chain is built from TRBV2 and TRBJ2-5; 11 positions match TRBD1. This CDR3 region has 15 residues. V shed 8 bases, J shed 5 bases, and the junction held 10 bases outside the gene matches. Germline values: CDR1 SNHLY, CDR2 FYNNEI. CDR3 amino acids: CASQTGTGGGETQYF. The CDR3 DNA sequence: TGTGCCAGCCAAACCGGGACAGGGGGAGGTGAGACCCAGTACTTC.

This chain uses TRBV9 with TRBJ1-2; weak D call: TRBD1 (6 bases). From germline, CDR1 is SGDLS and CDR2 YYNGEE. V was pared by 4 bases and J by 12 bases, with 19 bases between. This CDR3 is built from 13 residues. CDR3 bases: TGTGCCAGCAGCTTAGTAGCAGGGGCCGCGAACACCTTC. Translated: CASSLVAGAANTF.

This chain joins TRBV14 and TRBJ2-7; unclear D gene. This CDR3 is built from 15 residues. The germline V gene encodes CDR1 SGHDN and CDR2 FVKESK. Deletions cut 1 base from V and 3 bases from J, with 13 bases between. CDR3 bases: TGTGCCAGCAGCCAAGGTCTTCCTTCCTACTACGAGCAGTACTTC. Its protein is CASSQGLPSYYEQYF.

The chain couples TRBV5-6 to TRBJ1-4, with D possibly TRBD1 on 5 matching bases. The germline gives CDR1 SGHDT, CDR2 YYEEEE. The CDR3 has 13 amino acids. The V end was cut by 3 bases, the J end by 5 bases, with 8 bases between. The CDR3 region has the DNA TGTGCCAGCAGCTGGGACCTCAATGAAAAACTGTTTTTT. It codes for CASSWDLNEKLFF.

The chain uses TRBV6-1 and TRBJ1-4; unclear D gene. V shed 7 bases and J shed 11 bases, with 17 bases lying between them. The CDR3 loop spans 13 amino acids. Germline lookup yields CDR1 MNHNS and CDR2 SASEGT. The CDR3 region has the DNA TGTGCCAGCAACGGCGGGGAGGCTGAGAAACTGTTTTTT. Its translation is CASNGGEAEKLFF.

The rearrangement links TRBV29-1 to TRBJ2-7; D possibly corresponds to TRBD2 (6 bases). Trimming shortened V by 6 bases and J by 0 bases, and 18 bases separated the two germline ends. Looked up from germline, CDR1 is SQVTM and CDR2 is ANQGSEA. The CDR3 length is 15 residues. CDR3 loop: CSVRGTDLSSYEQYF. Written as DNA, the CDR3 is TGCAGCGTCCGCGGGACGGACCTAAGCTCCTACGAGCAGTACTTC.

At least ten counts were recorded for this clonotype. This sequence joins TRBV11-2 and TRBJ2-7; possible D gene TRBD1, 5 bases. Germline values: CDR1 SGHAT, CDR2 FQNNGV. Trimming took 1 base from V and 3 from J, leaving 10 bases between them. The CDR3 covers 14 residues. The CDR3 sequence: CASSLGQRNYEQYF. CDR3 sequence (DNA): TGTGCCAGCAGCTTAGGACAGCGAAACTACGAGCAGTACTTC.

This clonotype was recorded many times. The rearrangement links TRBV20-1 to TRBJ1-4, with 7 bases fitting TRBD1. V shed 3 bases and J 6 bases; nucleotides not matched to a gene: 1. There are 12 residues in the CDR3. The germline gives CDR1 DFQATT, CDR2 SNEGSKA (reference sequence). CDR3 in amino acids: CSARTGYEKLFF. The CDR3 nucleotides read TGCAGTGCTAGGACAGGGTATGAAAAACTGTTTTTT.

This clonotype was detected many times. The J gene is TRBJ1-1, the V gene TRBV7-9; D might be TRBD1 (5 bases). Germline V gene lookup returns CDR1 SEHNR and CDR2 FQNEAQ (reference sequence). The CDR3 has 17 residues. Trimming stripped 5 bases from V and 0 bases from J, with 19 bases between. The CDR3 sequence: CASSPTRGGSLNTEAFF. In nucleotides, the CDR3 is TGTGCCAGCAGCCCCACTCGGGGGGGTTCGTTGAACACTGAAGCTTTCTTT.

A few counts support this clonotype. CDR3 sequence (DNA): TGTGCCAGCACCTGGGCCAGCGGAATGTCTGGGGCCAACGTCCTGACTTTC. This gives the protein CASTWASGMSGANVLTF. The chain joins TRBV28 to TRBJ2-6, with a tentative D call TRBD2 (5 bases). This CDR3 spans 17 amino acids. V lost 7 bases, J lost 1 base, and 17 bases lay in between. Germline V gene sequence: CDR1 MDHEN, CDR2 SYDVKM.

The chain employs TRBV10-3 and TRBJ1-3, with unresolved D. Germline assignment: CDR1 ENHRY and CDR2 SYGVKD. This CDR3 region has 13 residues. V lost 0 bases to trimming and J lost 10 bases, with 10 bases between them. The CDR3 sequence is CAISESTGETIYF. The CDR3 DNA reads TGTGCCATCAGTGAGTCTACGGGTGAGACCATATATTTT.

This chain joins TRBV20-1 and TRBJ1-1; D is unresolved. The CDR3 is 11 amino acids. Germline CDR1 DFQATT, CDR2 SNEGSKA (reference sequence). Trimming took 6 bases from V and 4 from J, leaving 9 bases between them. In DNA form, the CDR3 reads TGCAGTGCCTGGAGCCGCACTGAAGCTTTCTTT. This encodes CSAWSRTEAFF.

The gene calls are TRBV20-1 and TRBJ2-7, with TRBD2 as a possible D gene (5 bases). CDR1 is DFQATT and CDR2 is SNEGSKA in the germline V gene (reference sequence). The CDR3 is 13 residues long. Deletions cut 1 base from V and 3 bases from J, with 10 bases between. CDR3: CSARAGVIYEQYF. CDR3 nucleotides: TGCAGTGCTAGAGCCGGGGTGATCTACGAGCAGTACTTC.

This clonotype was seen repeatedly, ten times or more. The gene calls are TRBV11-3 and TRBJ1-4, with a possible D match to TRBD1 (5 bases). Trimming took off 5 bases at V and 7 bases at J, with 14 bases between the two ends. This CDR3 region has 14 residues. Germline V lookup: CDR1 SGHNT, CDR2 YENEEA. For the CDR3, the DNA is TGTGCCAGCAGCCCAAGGGACTTCATTGAAAAACTGTTTTTT. Amino acid sequence: CASSPRDFIEKLFF.

The table lists this clonotype with many counts. This chain joins TRBV4-1 and TRBJ1-3; no clear D gene. Trimming cost V 1 base and J 3 bases, with 4 bases left between them. This CDR3 is 13 amino acids long. Germline-derived CDR1 and CDR2 are MGHRA and YSYEKL. CDR3 sequence: CASSQAYGNTIYF. The CDR3 DNA sequence: TGCGCCAGCAGCCAAGCGTATGGAAACACCATATATTTT.